This T cell receptor (beta chain) was sequenced during a study of cytomegalovirus exposure and HLA in healthy donors. To note about this clone: Other DNA sequences in this specimen translate into the identical CDR3.

The PCR employed 60 Vbeta primers together with 13 Jbeta primers. Measured with immunoSEQ multiplex PCR; TCRdb has only the in-frame clones, and not every one. Altogether 110,000 or so clones are present, approximately 69% being singletons, with the ten largest covering 4% to 4.5%. Trimming took 0 bases from V and 2 from J; bases not matched to a gene: 1. The CDR3 extends over 14 amino acids. The V gene's germline CDR1 is SGHRS and CDR2 YFSETQ. The sequencing input was PBMCs. The chain links TRBV5-1 to TRBJ2-5; 7 nucleotides align to TRBD2. The TCR was taken from a middle-aged woman in good health and CMV-seropositive. The CDR3 DNA reads as TGCGCCAGCAGCTTGGCGGGGGGACAAGAGACCCAGTACTTC. Its translation: CASSLAGGQETQYF.